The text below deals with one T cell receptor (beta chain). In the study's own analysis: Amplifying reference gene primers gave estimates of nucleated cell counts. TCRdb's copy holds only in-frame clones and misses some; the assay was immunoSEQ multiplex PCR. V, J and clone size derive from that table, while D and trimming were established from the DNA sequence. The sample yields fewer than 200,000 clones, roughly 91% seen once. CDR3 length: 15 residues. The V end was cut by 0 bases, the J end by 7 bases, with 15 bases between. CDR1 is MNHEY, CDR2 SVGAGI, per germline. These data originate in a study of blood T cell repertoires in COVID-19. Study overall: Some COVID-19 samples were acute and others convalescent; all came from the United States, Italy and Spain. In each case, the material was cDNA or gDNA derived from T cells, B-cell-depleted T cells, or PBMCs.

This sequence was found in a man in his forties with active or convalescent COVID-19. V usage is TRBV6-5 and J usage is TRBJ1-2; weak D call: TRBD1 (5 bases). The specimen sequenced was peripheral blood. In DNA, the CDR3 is TGTGCCAGCAGTTACTCGTGGCAAGGGGAATTTGGCTACACCTTC. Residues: CASSYSWQGEFGYTF.